The 32 T cell receptor beta chains below all came from one sample that was sequenced in a study of T cell responses to AZD1222 COVID-19 vaccine. Sequencing used immunoSEQ multiplex PCR; TCRdb keeps in-frame clones, though not all of them. Of 100,000 to 150,000 clones listed, 80% to 90% are singletons. Sequencing used peripheral blood, obtained on day 0 of AZD1222 vaccination. These receptors were obtained from an adult in good health.

V is TRBV5-1 and J is TRBJ2-3; TRBD1 agrees at 10 bases. Germline V CDR1 and CDR2: SGHRS, YFSETQ. This CDR3 is built from 15 residues. V trimming: 3 bases; J trimming: 2 bases; junction bases outside the gene matches: 3. CDR3 sequence (DNA): TGCGCCAGCAGCTGGACAGGGGGTTTCACAGATACGCAGTATTTT. Amino acid sequence: CASSWTGGFTDTQYF.

The V call is TRBV21-1, the J call TRBJ1-1. TRBV21-1 is listed as a pseudogene. The CDR3 has 13 residues. DNA for the CDR3: TGTGCCAGCGGGGGGCCGGTAACGACTGAAGCTTTCTTT. Translating gives CASGGPVTTEAFF.

This clone was found a few times. The chain has TRBV15 and TRBJ2-7; D is perhaps TRBD1 (6 bases). This CDR3 comprises 14 residues. Germline CDR1 and CDR2: LNHNV and YYDKDF (reference sequence). V lost 6 bases, J lost 2 bases, and 14 bases lay in between. This CDR3 reads CATSPTGTPYEQYF. Written as DNA, the CDR3 is TGTGCCACCAGTCCGACAGGCACCCCCTACGAGCAGTACTTC.

The gene calls are TRBV19 and TRBJ2-3, with D unresolved. Germline V CDR1 and CDR2: LNHDA, SQIVND (reference sequence). The length of the CDR3 is 12 residues. V lost 5 bases to trimming and J lost 2 bases, with 5 bases between them. The CDR3 sequence: CASSAYTDTQYF. The CDR3 DNA follows: TGTGCCAGTAGTGCGTACACAGATACGCAGTATTTT.

This chain links TRBV14 with TRBJ2-7; a weak D match, TRBD2 (5 bases). Trimming shortened V by 4 bases and J by 1 base, and 8 bases separated the two germline ends. CDR3 length equals 13 residues. Germline V gives CDR1 SGHDN, CDR2 FVKESK. The CDR3 DNA reads TGTGCCAGCAGCCGGAGCGGTTCCTACGAGCAGTACTTC. This codes for CASSRSGSYEQYF.

This chain uses TRBV7-2 with TRBJ1-2; 9 positions match TRBD1. This CDR3 contains 14 residues. The V and J ends lost 8 bases and 1 base, in that order; junction bases with no gene match: 5. CDR1 is SGHTA, CDR2 FQGNSA, per germline. CDR3 residues: CASERTGDNYGYTF. CDR3 DNA: TGTGCCAGCGAACGGACAGGGGATAACTATGGCTACACCTTC.

This sequence joins TRBV19 and TRBJ2-3; D not certain. V dropped 3 bases and J dropped 6 bases, with 7 bases sitting between them. From germline, CDR1 is LNHDA and CDR2 SQIVND (reference sequence). CDR3 length equals 12 residues. This CDR3 is CASSMIPDTQYF. CDR3 sequence (DNA): TGTGCCAGTAGTATGATACCGGATACGCAGTATTTT.

J is TRBJ1-6 and V is TRBV19, with TRBD1 as a possible D gene (5 bases). The CDR3 runs 14 residues. Trimming left V 3 bases short and J 9 bases short, with 12 bases between. Looked up from germline, CDR1 is LNHDA and CDR2 is SQIVND (reference sequence). The CDR3 loop reads CASSMVGGSSPLHF. The CDR3, as DNA: TGTGCCAGTAGTATGGTTGGGGGTTCTTCACCCCTCCACTTT.

The chain joins TRBV5-8 to TRBJ1-3; D might be TRBD1 (5 bases). CDR3 size: 18 residues. CDR1 is SGHTS and CDR2 is YDEGEE in the germline V gene. Trimming removed 2 bases from V and 2 bases from J, with 20 bases in between. The DNA for the CDR3 is TGTGCCAGCAGCTTCTGGCCTTTGGGGGATTCGACTGGAAACACCATATATTTT. Amino acid sequence: CASSFWPLGDSTGNTIYF.

The V gene is TRBV6-5, the J gene TRBJ2-6; the D gene is possibly TRBD2 (6 bases). There are 15 residues in the CDR3. V lost 7 bases and J lost 3, with 13 bases in between. CDR1 is MNHEY, CDR2 SVGAGI, per germline. The CDR3 coding sequence is TGTGCCAGCAAACTGGGGGGTGGTGGGGCCAACGTCCTGACTTTC. It specifies CASKLGGGGANVLTF.

The chain employs TRBV9 and TRBJ1-1; 8 positions match TRBD1. After removal of 4 bases from V and 0 bases from J, the junction contained 5 bases not matched to a gene. CDR1 and CDR2 from the germline V gene are SGDLS and YYNGEE. The CDR3 runs 15 residues. The CDR3 reads CASSTEQGVNTEAFF. DNA of the CDR3: TGTGCCAGCAGCACTGAACAGGGGGTGAACACTGAAGCTTTCTTT. The entire variable domain, with the rest obtained from reference TRBV9 and TRBJ1-1, is as follows: DSGVTQTPKHLITATGQRVTLRCSPRSGDLSVYWYQQSLDQGLQFLIQYYNGEERAKGNILERFSAQQFPDLHSELNLSSLELGDSALYFCASSTEQGVNTEAFFGQGTRLTVV.

The chain couples TRBV11-2 to TRBJ1-6; 9 bases are a match to TRBD1. V lost 5 bases, J lost 9 bases, and 8 bases stayed unmatched. The CDR3 consists of 15 residues. Germline CDR1 is SGHAT and CDR2 is FQNNGV. This chain's CDR3 is CASSLRDRVASPLHF. The DNA for the CDR3 is TGTGCCAGCAGCCTCCGGGACAGGGTTGCTTCACCCCTCCACTTT.

The rearrangement uses TRBV9 and TRBJ1-2, with 7 bases aligning to TRBD1. The CDR3 covers 16 residues. Germline assignment: CDR1 SGDLS and CDR2 YYNGEE. The junction had 10 bases not matched to a gene; V was cut back by 2 bases and J by 3 bases. CDR3 loop: CASSVSRQGGYYGYTF. The DNA for the CDR3 is TGTGCCAGCAGCGTCTCAAGACAGGGCGGTTACTATGGCTACACCTTC.

J is TRBJ1-5 and V is TRBV3-1 (or the pseudogene TRBV3-2); D uncertain. The CDR3 runs 14 residues. Germline CDR1 is LGHDT and CDR2 is YNNKEL (reference sequence). V dropped 0 bases and J dropped 4 bases, with 7 bases sitting between them. The chain's CDR3 is CASSQEGGNQPQHF. The CDR3 DNA follows: TGTGCCAGCAGCCAAGAGGGAGGGAATCAGCCCCAGCATTTT.

This clone was counted once. The chain uses TRBV24-1 and TRBJ2-1; 9 bases align to TRBD1. This CDR3 contains 17 residues. Germline assignment: CDR1 KGHDR and CDR2 SFDVKD. Trimming removed 1 base from V and 1 base from J; junction bases left unmatched: 4. Here the CDR3 reads CATSDFTGGESYNEQFF. The CDR3 DNA is TGTGCCACCAGTGATTTCACAGGGGGCGAATCCTACAATGAGCAGTTCTTC.

The chain combines TRBV18 with TRBJ1-4; no reliable D call. V lost 2 bases and J 1 base, leaving 11 bases between the germline ends. Germline CDR1 KGHSH, CDR2 LQKENI. The CDR3 consists of 16 residues. The chain's CDR3 is CASSPNRLETNEKLFF. Here the CDR3 DNA reads TGTGCCAGCTCACCAAATCGGCTGGAAACTAATGAAAAACTGTTTTTT.

The chain has TRBV5-5 and TRBJ2-3; D might be TRBD2 (6 bases). The V gene's germline CDR1 is SGHKS and CDR2 YYEKEE (reference sequence). V lost 2 bases and J 4 bases, leaving 14 bases between the germline ends. The CDR3 has 15 residues. CDR3: CASSLSGVVADTQYF. DNA of the CDR3: TGTGCCAGCAGCTTATCGGGAGTGGTGGCAGATACGCAGTATTTT.

This chain uses TRBV30 with TRBJ1-1; D uncertain. This CDR3 has 13 amino acids. V shed 1 base and J shed 5 bases, with 11 bases lying between them. The germline V gene has CDR1 GTSNPN and CDR2 SVGIG (reference sequence). The CDR3 protein is CAWSGRGGTEAFF. The DNA of the CDR3 is TGTGCCTGGAGTGGACGAGGAGGAACTGAAGCTTTCTTT.

The rearrangement links TRBV12-3 or TRBV12-4 to TRBJ2-7, with D perhaps matching TRBD1 (6 bases). Trimming stripped 7 bases from V and 1 base from J, with 11 bases between. This CDR3 is 13 amino acids long. CDR3 sequence: CASKNTGSYEQYF. CDR3 nucleotides: TGTGCCAGCAAAAACACAGGGTCCTACGAGCAGTACTTC.

This chain joins TRBV14 and TRBJ1-1; 7 nucleotides align to TRBD1. Losses at the gene ends were 2 bases for V and 3 bases for J; bases not matched to a gene: 21. In germline, CDR1 is SGHDN, CDR2 FVKESK. The CDR3 covers 20 residues. CDR3 DNA: TGTGCCAGCAGCCAACCTTACTTGGGGACAGCTAGAGATATCCACACTGAAGCTTTCTTT. Its protein is CASSQPYLGTARDIHTEAFF.

The sample holds a few counts of this clone. The V call is TRBV29-1, the J call TRBJ2-1, with D uncertain. The CDR3 runs to 12 residues. CDR1 SQVTM and CDR2 ANQGSEA come from the germline V gene. Trimming left V 1 base short and J 9 bases short, with 10 bases between. The CDR3 DNA reads TGCAGCGTTGAAGGAAACGGCCGTGAGCAGTTCTTC. Translated, it gives CSVEGNGREQFF.

CDR3 amino acids: CSVNTGNTEAFF. CDR3 DNA: TGCAGCGTCAATACAGGGAACACTGAAGCTTTCTTT. The rearrangement links TRBV29-1 to TRBJ1-1; D is possibly TRBD1 (5 bases). Germline V gene sequence: CDR1 SQVTM, CDR2 ANQGSEA. The CDR3 spans 12 residues. V gave up 6 bases and J gave up 1 base, with 9 bases separating them.

This chain links TRBV5-6 with TRBJ2-7, with D possibly TRBD1 on 6 matching bases. Germline loops: CDR1 SGHDT, CDR2 YYEEEE. Trimming took off 2 bases at V and 4 bases at J, with 10 bases between the two ends. The CDR3 has 13 residues. In DNA, the CDR3 is TGTGCCAGCAGCTTAACAGGGTTATACGAGCAGTACTTC. Translated, it gives CASSLTGLYEQYF.

The J gene is TRBJ1-6, the V gene TRBV30; 7 positions match TRBD1. The V gene end was trimmed by 5 bases and the J gene end by 7 bases; junction bases not matched to a gene: 5. The germline CDR1 and CDR2 sequences are GTSNPN and SVGIG (reference sequence). The CDR3 spans 13 residues. The CDR3 DNA reads TGTGCCTGGCAGACAGGGCCCAATTCACCCCTCCACTTT. This sequence encodes CAWQTGPNSPLHF.

This clone was picked up one time. The gene calls are TRBV6-2 or TRBV6-3 and TRBJ1-2, with TRBD1 matching 9 bases. Trimming cost V 4 bases and J 4 bases; bases outside gene matches: 1. The CDR3 consists of 13 residues. In germline, CDR1 is MNHEY, CDR2 SVGEGT. For the CDR3, the DNA is TGTGCCAGCAGTTCGGGACAGGGCTATGGCTACACCTTC. As protein: CASSSGQGYGYTF.

The chain links TRBV6-5 to TRBJ2-3; TRBD1 or TRBD2 may be the D gene (5 bases each). There are 16 residues in the CDR3. Germline-derived CDR1 and CDR2 are MNHEY and SVGAGI. With 0 bases removed from V and 1 base from J, the gap between germline ends came to 11 bases. The CDR3 DNA reads TGTGCCAGCAGTTACTCGGGGGTTCGGGGCACAGATACGCAGTATTTT. It specifies CASSYSGVRGTDTQYF.

The gene calls are TRBV18 and TRBJ1-2; D perhaps matches TRBD1 (5 bases). V lost 6 bases and J lost 0, with 17 bases in between. Germline V gives CDR1 KGHSH, CDR2 LQKENI. The CDR3 loop spans 16 amino acids. CDR3 nucleotides: TGTGCCAGCTCGACCAACGCGGGGGATTCTAACTATGGCTACACCTTC. Its protein product is CASSTNAGDSNYGYTF. Using reference TRBV18 and TRBJ1-2 for the parts outside the CDR3, the full variable domain is NAGVMQNPRHLVRRRGQEARLRCSPMKGHSHVYWYRQLPEEGLKFMVYLQKENIIDESGMPKERFSAEFPKEGPSILRIQQVVRGDSAAYFCASSTNAGDSNYGYTFGSGTRLTVV.

The CDR3 DNA follows: TGTGCCAGCAGCCAAGTCGCGGTACAGGCGGGGAACACCATATATTTT. It is translated as CASSQVAVQAGNTIYF. The chain links TRBV14 to TRBJ1-3, with a weak D call TRBD1 (5 bases). The V end lost 1 base, the J end lost 7 bases, and 17 bases lay between the germline ends. The germline V gene has CDR1 SGHDN and CDR2 FVKESK. The CDR3 length is 16 residues.

J is TRBJ1-2 and V is TRBV11-1; D not certain. Trimming stripped 5 bases from V and 8 bases from J, with 12 bases between. The CDR3 loop spans 12 amino acids. CDR1 is SGHAT, CDR2 FQDESV, per germline (reference sequence). In DNA form, the CDR3 reads TGTGCCAGCAGCGTCGGGGTTCAAGGCTACACCTTC. It translates to CASSVGVQGYTF.

V gene TRBV6-5 combines with J gene TRBJ1-3; D perhaps matches TRBD1 (6 bases). The germline gives CDR1 MNHEY, CDR2 SVGAGI. The CDR3 extends over 15 amino acids. V was pared by 6 bases and J by 4 bases, with 16 bases between. As DNA, the CDR3 is TGTGCCAGCAGCCAGACAGGAGGGAGGGGAAACACCATATATTTT. Residues: CASSQTGGRGNTIYF.

This clone came up once. The chain has TRBV27 and TRBJ1-5; D gene unclear. CDR3 size: 13 residues. The V and J ends lost 6 bases and 2 bases respectively, with 8 bases between them. Germline CDR1 and CDR2: MNHEY and SMNVEV (reference sequence). The CDR3 nucleotides are TGTGCCAGCAGCTCCGGAGGCAATCAGCCCCAGCATTTT. Its translation is CASSSGGNQPQHF.

The rearrangement joins TRBV5-5 to TRBJ1-2; weak D call: TRBD1 (5 bases). V shed 4 bases and J shed 4 bases, with 8 bases lying between them. The CDR3 contains 12 residues. Germline V gives CDR1 SGHKS, CDR2 YYEKEE (reference sequence). The CDR3 here is CASSQGGYGYTF. CDR3 sequence (DNA): TGTGCCAGCAGCCAGGGTGGCTATGGCTACACCTTC.